The clone carrying this TCR beta chain has at least ten counts. The target antigen is unknown. Blood genomic DNA input for TRB amplification was about 250-500 ng. Germline V gene data show CDR1 as MNHEY and CDR2 as SVGAGI. Trimming left V 5 bases short and J 4 bases short, with 5 bases between. This CDR3 comprises 12 residues. The sample originates from a study of T and B cells in COVID-19 patients. Study-wide background: COVID-19 patients gave peripheral blood either during active infection or after recovery. The study's findings and limits: Of 2,000 to 2,500 TCR clusters found only in the recovered cohort, 31 had low generation probability. Sorted SARS-CoV-2-responsive or tetramer+ T cells and CD4+, regulatory and CD8+ subsets were not yet sequenced.

BIOMED2 TRB-A/B primer pools were used in multiplex TRB PCR. Each CDR3 protein gets one entry after TCRdb re-called the multiplex PCR reads with MiXCR. The sample has around 16,000 distinct CDR3 sequences, about a quarter seen once. This TCR was sampled from a human donor who had recovered from COVID-19. The chain employs TRBV6-5 and TRBJ1-4, with D hard to call. The sample consisted of blood. DNA for the CDR3: TGTGCCAGCAGTCGTGATAATGAAAAACTGTTTTTT. Its protein product is CASSRDNEKLFF.